Here is one T cell receptor (beta chain) with its context. Its antigen remains undetermined. Base qualities are missing; no much larger clone stands one base away. The data are from a study of Ad26.COV2.S vaccination and SARS-CoV-2 variants (dated by TCRdb to the early 2020s). About the full investigation: Vaccine-arm donors came from COV1001, a multicentre, randomized, double-blind, placebo-controlled phase I-IIa trial of Ad26.COV2.S in healthy adults. Ad26.COV2.S was given intramuscularly at 5x10^10 or 1x10^11 viral particles, as a single shot or as two shots 56 days apart. Sequencing of the TCRbeta repertoire served to evaluate the specificity and breadth of SARS-CoV-2-reactive T cell receptors following Ad26.COV2.S vaccination. The TCR-sequenced set comprised approximately 32 samples: around 20 Ad26.COV2.S vaccine recipients, 5 placebo recipients and 8 SARS-CoV-2 convalescent individuals. Trial participants were randomized into five groups of five: low-dose or high-dose Ad26.COV2.S given once or twice, or placebo on both occasions. Investigators did not know the trial group allocation while performing experiments and assessing outcomes. Beyond this particular receptor, the publication reports: The study lacked the statistical power to compare responses across vaccine doses or regimens. It was noted by the authors that total T cell responses may have been underestimated by the TCR breadth and depth analyses. Spike-specific TCR breadth was higher in Ad26.COV2.S recipients than in placebo recipients (P = 0.0014). Non-spike TCR breadth was comparable between vaccine and placebo recipients, consistent with the vaccine containing only spike. After vaccination, spike-specific CD8+ and CD4+ T cell responses were reported to show substantial breadth.

The CDR3 goes from the cysteine to the phenylalanine over 16 residues. Only the CDR3 portion is preserved as DNA: 48 bases, with reading frame beginning at the first base. CDR1 and CDR2 are drawn from the germline V gene (reference sequence): WNHNN, SYGVQD. The junction carries 18 bases between V and J, which are trimmed by 6 bases and 3 bases respectively. The immunoSEQ Assay was used to sequence TCRbeta CDR3 regions. After extraction, genomic DNA underwent amplification by bias-controlled multiplex PCR, followed by high-throughput sequencing. Turning to the authors' computational methods: To quantify the absolute abundance of every unique TCRbeta CDR3 region, sequences were collapsed and filtered. T cell fraction was estimated by normalization of TCRbeta template counts to usable DNA, with usable DNA being measured through amplification of reference genes present in all nucleated cells. Repertoire TCRs were annotated as SARS-CoV-2-specific when V gene, CDR3 amino acid sequence and J gene were exactly matched to a known reactive TCR set. MIRA supplied the reference SARS-CoV-2 TCR set, which was filtered for enrichment in COVID-19-positive ImmuneCODE repertoires so that public or cross-reactive TCRs were removed. Based on the MIRA antigens, annotated TCRs were further analysed at the level of specific ORF or position within ORF. Breadth was defined as the number of annotated unique rearrangements divided by the total number of unique productive rearrangements, and depth was defined as the summed frequency of the annotated unique rearrangements. Group comparisons of TCR breadth used two-sided Wilcoxon rank-sum tests. The table was pulled from immuneACCESS by TCRdb, which kept in-frame rearrangements only. Such tables lose some clones; where checked, under half of the loss comes from unresolved V genes, and the rest has no known cause. That table gives V, J and clone size, and the DNA gave D and trimming. The sample data list about 250,000 clones, and around 90% of these were observed just once. The ten largest clones capture roughly 3% of the sample.

The sample's treatment or condition label is to be understood as: about 20 received Ad26.COV2.S at low or high dose, single or two shots; 5 received placebo; per-sample allocation not given. For vaccine and placebo recipients, the sequenced repertoires came from samples collected on day 63 after the first injection. Cohort 1b enrolled some 25 adults aged 18-55 years at a single site in Boston, USA, between 29 July and 7 August 2020. Ad26.COV2.S was a replication-incompetent adenovirus type 26 vector that expressed a prefusion-stabilized SARS-CoV-2 spike protein derived from the original Wuhan strain.

The chain is assembled from TRBV10-1 and TRBJ1-5, and the D gene may be TRBD1, 6 bases matching. Here the sequenced sample was peripheral blood, taken in a trial of Ad26.COV2.S vaccine versus placebo. The source of this sequence is a person between 18 and 65 years old who received the Ad26.COV2.S COVID-19 vaccine or a placebo. The DNA sequence is TGCGCCAGCAGCCCCGGCGGGGGGCGTTACAATCAGCCCCAGCATTTT. Translated, it reads CASSPGGGRYNQPQHF.